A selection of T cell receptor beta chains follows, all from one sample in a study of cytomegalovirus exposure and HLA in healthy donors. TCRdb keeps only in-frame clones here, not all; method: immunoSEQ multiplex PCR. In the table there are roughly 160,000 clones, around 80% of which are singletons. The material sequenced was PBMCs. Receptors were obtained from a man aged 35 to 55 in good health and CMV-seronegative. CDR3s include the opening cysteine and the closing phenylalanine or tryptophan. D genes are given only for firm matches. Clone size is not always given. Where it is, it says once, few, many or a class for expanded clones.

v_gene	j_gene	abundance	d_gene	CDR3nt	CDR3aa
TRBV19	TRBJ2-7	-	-	TGTGCCAGTAGCCGGGAAGGCTACGAGCAGTACTTC	CASSREGYEQYF
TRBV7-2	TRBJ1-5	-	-	TGTGCCAGCAGCCCACAGGAAAATCAGCCCCAGCATTTT	CASSPQENQPQHF
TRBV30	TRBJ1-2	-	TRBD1	TGTGCCTGGAGTGTTTGGACAGGGTATGGCTACACCTTC	CAWSVWTGYGYTF
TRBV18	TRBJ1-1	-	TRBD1	TGTGCCAGCTCACCGGGACAGGGATTCACTGAAGCTTTCTTT	CASSPGQGFTEAFF
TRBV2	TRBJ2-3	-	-	TGTGCCAGCTGGTGGGGGCTAAGAGATACGCAGTATTTT	CASWWGLRDTQYF
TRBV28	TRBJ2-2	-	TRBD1	TGTGCCAGCAGCCGGACAGGGCAAACCGGGGAGCTGTTTTTT	CASSRTGQTGELFF
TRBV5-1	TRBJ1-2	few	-	TGCGCCAGCAGCTTGGCCGGAGGGTTGGCCTATGGCTACACCTTC	CASSLAGGLAYGYTF
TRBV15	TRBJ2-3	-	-	TGTGCCACCAGCAGAGTCCTTGTGGGGGGAGATACGCAGTATTTT	CATSRVLVGGDTQYF
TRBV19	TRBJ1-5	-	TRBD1	TGTGCCAGTAGTATTGCTGGGACAGGGGGGGATCGGCAGCCCCAGCATTTT	CASSIAGTGGDRQPQHF
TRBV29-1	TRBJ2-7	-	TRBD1	TGCAGCGTCGGACAGGGGCCACCCGCTTACGAGCAGTACTTC	CSVGQGPPAYEQYF
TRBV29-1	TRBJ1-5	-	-	TGCAGCGTTGGACAGAGCAATCAGCCCCAGCATTTT	CSVGQSNQPQHF
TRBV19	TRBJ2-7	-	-	TGTGCCAGTAGGACTACGCTCCAGAGCGAGCAGTACTTC	CASRTTLQSEQYF
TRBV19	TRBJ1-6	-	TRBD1	TGTGCCAGTAGTATATCGACAGGGGGGTATAATTCACCCCTCCACTTT	CASSISTGGYNSPLHF
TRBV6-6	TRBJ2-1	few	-	TGTGCCAGCAGTTACCAACGGGGGTATGCTGAGCAGTTCTTC	CASSYQRGYAEQFF
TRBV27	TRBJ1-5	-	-	TGTGCCAGCAGTCCCCCCGGTCAGCCCCAGCATTTT	CASSPPGQPQHF
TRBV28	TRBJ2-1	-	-	TGTGCCAGCAGTTTAGGGCAGAACAATGAGCAGTTCTTC	CASSLGQNNEQFF
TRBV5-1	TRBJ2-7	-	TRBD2	TGCGCCAGCAGCTTGGCCCTAGCGGGGGGGCGCCTAGACTACGAGCAGTACTTC	CASSLALAGGRLDYEQYF
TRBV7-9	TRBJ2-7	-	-	TGTGCCAGCAGCTTAGTGGGGGGGCTCTACGAGCAGTACTTC	CASSLVGGLYEQYF
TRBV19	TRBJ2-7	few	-	TGTGCCAGTAGTAAACAGGGCTTCTCCTACGAGCAGTACTTC	CASSKQGFSYEQYF
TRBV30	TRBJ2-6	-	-	TGTGCCTGGAGTGAACAGGCGTCCATGGCTGGGGCCAACGTCCTGACTTTC	CAWSEQASMAGANVLTF
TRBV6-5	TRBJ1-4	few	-	TGTGCCAGCAGACGTAGGGGGGGGCCTAATGAAAAACTGTTTTTT	CASRRRGGPNEKLFF
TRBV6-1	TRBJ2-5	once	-	TGTGCCAGCAGTGGAACAAGTAACCAAGAGACCCAGTACTTC	CASSGTSNQETQYF
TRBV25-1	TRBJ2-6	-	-	TGTGCCAGCAGTGTCCTAGGCACAGGGACTGGGGCCAACGTCCTGACTTTC	CASSVLGTGTGANVLTF
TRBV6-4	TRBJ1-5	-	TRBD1	TGTGCCAGAAGAGACAGGGGGCCTGGTCAGCCCCAGCATTTT	CARRDRGPGQPQHF
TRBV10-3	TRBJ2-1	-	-	TGTGCCATCAGTGAGTCTGACAGATACAATGAGCAGTTCTTC	CAISESDRYNEQFF
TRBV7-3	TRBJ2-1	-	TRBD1	TGTGCCAGCAGCCCATATACCGGGACAGGGGCGAACAATGAGCAGTTCTTC	CASSPYTGTGANNEQFF
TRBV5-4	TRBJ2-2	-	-	TGTGCCAGCAGTGAGGGGGCCGGGGAGCTGTTTTTT	CASSEGAGELFF
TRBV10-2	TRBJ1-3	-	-	TGCGCCAGCAGCGGCCAGGGGATCTCTGGAAACACCATATATTTT	CASSGQGISGNTIYF
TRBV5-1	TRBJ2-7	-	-	TGCGCCAGCAGCTTTGGAGCCCAAGCCAACGAGCAGTACTTC	CASSFGAQANEQYF
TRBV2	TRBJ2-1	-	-	TGTGCCAGCAGTGATCGGGGCAATGAGCAGTTCTTC	CASSDRGNEQFF
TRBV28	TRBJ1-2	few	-	TGTGCCACCTTTCTGGACTCTAACTATGGCTACACCTTC	CATFLDSNYGYTF
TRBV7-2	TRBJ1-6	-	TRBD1	TGTGCCAGCAGCTCCGACAGGGCAAGGCTATCACCCCTCCACTTT	CASSSDRARLSPLHF
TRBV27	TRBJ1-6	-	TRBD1	TGTGCCAGCAGGGGACAGAGCTCCTATAATTCACCCCTCCACTTT	CASRGQSSYNSPLHF
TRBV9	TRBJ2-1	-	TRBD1	TGTGCCAGCAGCCCCCGACAGGGGGAATTAAATGAGCAGTTCTTC	CASSPRQGELNEQFF
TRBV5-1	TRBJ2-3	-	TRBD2	TGCGCCAGCAGCTTGCCTAGCGGAACCACAGATACGCAGTATTTT	CASSLPSGTTDTQYF
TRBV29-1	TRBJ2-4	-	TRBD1	TGCAGCGTTTCAGAGGGGGACCCTCGACAGGGGCACATTCAGTACTTC	CSVSEGDPRQGHIQYF
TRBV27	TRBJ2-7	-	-	TGTGCCAGCAGTTACAGGGACGAGCAGTACTTC	CASSYRDEQYF
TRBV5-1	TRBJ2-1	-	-	TGCGCCAGCAGCATGCCGGGTCGGGAGCAGTTCTTC	CASSMPGREQFF
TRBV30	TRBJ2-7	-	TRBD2	TGTGCCTGGAGTGATGCGGGACTAGCTATCTACGAGCAGTACTTC	CAWSDAGLAIYEQYF
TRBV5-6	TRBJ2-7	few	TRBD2	TGTGCCAGCAGCGTTCGGGAGGGCTACGAGCAGTACTTC	CASSVREGYEQYF
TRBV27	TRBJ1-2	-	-	TGTGCCAGCAGTTTGAGGGGGTACTATGGCTACACCTTC	CASSLRGYYGYTF
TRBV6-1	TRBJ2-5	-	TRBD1	TGTGCCAGCAGTGAACCCTTTCGACAACAGGGGTCGGCTGAGACCCAGTACTTC	CASSEPFRQQGSAETQYF
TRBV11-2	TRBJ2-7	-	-	TGTGCCAGCAGCTTAGATCGGACCCTGGGGCACGAGCAGTACTTC	CASSLDRTLGHEQYF
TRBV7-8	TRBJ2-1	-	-	TGTGCCAGCAGCTTACCCGGCGGGACAGCATTCCATGAGCAGTTCTTC	CASSLPGGTAFHEQFF
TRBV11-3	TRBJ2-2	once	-	TGTGCCAGCAGCCCCGGGCTAGGGGGAAACACCGGGGAGCTGTTTTTT	CASSPGLGGNTGELFF
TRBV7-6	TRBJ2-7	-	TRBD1	TGTGCCAGCAGCTTAGTTGGACAGGGGGGGTACGAGCAGTACTTC	CASSLVGQGGYEQYF
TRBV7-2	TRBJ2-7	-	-	TGTGCCAGCAGCTTACCCGAGCGATACTACGAGCAGTACTTC	CASSLPERYYEQYF
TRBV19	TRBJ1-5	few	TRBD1	TGTGCCAGTAACCCGGGACAGGGGTCCCTCTATAGCAATCAGCCCCAGCATTTT	CASNPGQGSLYSNQPQHF
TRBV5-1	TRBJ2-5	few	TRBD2	TGCGCCAGCAAGGGACTAGCGGGGGCACAAGAGACCCAGTACTTC	CASKGLAGAQETQYF
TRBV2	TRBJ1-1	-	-	TGTGCCAGCAGTGAGAACGTAGTAGGACTCCTAGCTTTCTTT	CASSENVVGLLAFF
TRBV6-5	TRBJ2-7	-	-	TGTGCCAGCAGTTACTCGGGGAGTACTTACTTC	CASSYSGSTYF
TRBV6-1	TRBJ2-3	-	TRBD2	TGTGCCAGCAGTGAAGAGCCTGGAGGCGGGGGGGCAGATACGCAGTATTTT	CASSEEPGGGGADTQYF
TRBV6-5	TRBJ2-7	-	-	TGTGCCAGCAGTTTAGGGCAGGGGTCCTACGAGCAGTACTTC	CASSLGQGSYEQYF
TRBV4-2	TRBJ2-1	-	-	TGTGCCAGCAGCCAAGATCCTGAGGGTTGGAATGAGCAGTTCTTC	CASSQDPEGWNEQFF
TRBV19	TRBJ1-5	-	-	TGTGCCAGTAGTCCGATCACGCAGGGATTTCCTCAGCCCCAGCATTTT	CASSPITQGFPQPQHF
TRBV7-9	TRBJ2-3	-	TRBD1	TGTGCCAGCAGCAAACCGACAGGGACAGATACGCAGTATTTT	CASSKPTGTDTQYF
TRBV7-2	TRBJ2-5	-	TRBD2	TGTGCCAGCAGCTATAGCGGGGGGCAAGAGACCCAGTACTTC	CASSYSGGQETQYF
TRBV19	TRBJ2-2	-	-	TGTGCCAGTAGTATCCTTCTCACCGGGGAGCTGTTTTTT	CASSILLTGELFF